This T cell receptor (beta chain) was retrieved from a study of OX40 agonist ivuxolimab in advanced cancers. The CDR3 sequence is 15 residues long. The germline V gene encodes CDR1 LGHNA and CDR2 YNFKEQ. Trimming stripped 2 bases from V and 2 bases from J, with 11 bases between. Exclusion applied to patients with autoimmune disease history or systemic immunosuppression. Repertoires were generated with immunoSEQ multiplex PCR, while TCRdb's copy carries only in-frame clones and drops some. The table has about 18,000 clones, around 78% seen once; the top ten hold roughly 14%. This chain joins TRBV4-2 and TRBJ2-3; no reliable D call. This receptor was obtained from an adult with an advanced solid tumor such as melanoma, head and neck, liver or kidney cancer. Sequences were derived from CD4+ or CD8+ T cells sorted from blood, sampled in a trial of the OX40 agonist ivuxolimab. CDR3 region: CASSQRLIPTDTQYF. The CDR3 DNA is TGTGCCAGCAGCCAACGACTTATACCCACAGATACGCAGTATTTT.